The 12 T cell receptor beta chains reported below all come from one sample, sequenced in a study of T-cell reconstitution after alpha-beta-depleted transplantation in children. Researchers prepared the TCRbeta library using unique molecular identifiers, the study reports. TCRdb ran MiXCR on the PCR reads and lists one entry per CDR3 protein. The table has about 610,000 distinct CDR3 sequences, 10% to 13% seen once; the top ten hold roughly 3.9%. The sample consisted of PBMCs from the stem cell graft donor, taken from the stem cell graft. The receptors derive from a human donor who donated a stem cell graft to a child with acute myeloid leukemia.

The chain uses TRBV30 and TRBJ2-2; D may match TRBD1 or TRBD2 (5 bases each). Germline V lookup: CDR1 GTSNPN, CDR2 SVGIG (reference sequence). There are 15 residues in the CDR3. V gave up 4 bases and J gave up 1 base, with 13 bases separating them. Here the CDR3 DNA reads TGTGCCTGGACCCGTGGGGGAAAGAACACCGGGGAGCTGTTTTTT. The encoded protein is CAWTRGGKNTGELFF.

The CDR3 is CASSRLDFSTDTQYF. The CDR3 DNA reads TGTGCCAGCAGTCGCTTGGATTTTAGCACAGATACGCAGTATTTT. The rearrangement links TRBV2 to TRBJ2-3; D not certain. The CDR3 has 15 amino acids. V was cut by 5 bases and J by 0 bases, with 12 bases left in between. CDR1 is SNHLY and CDR2 is FYNNEI in the germline V gene.

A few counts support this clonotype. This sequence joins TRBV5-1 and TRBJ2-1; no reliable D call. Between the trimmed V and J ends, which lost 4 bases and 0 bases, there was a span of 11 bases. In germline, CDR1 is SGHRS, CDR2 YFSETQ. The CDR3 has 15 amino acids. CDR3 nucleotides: TGCGCCAGCAGCCTCATGGGTTACTCCTACAATGAGCAGTTCTTC. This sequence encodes CASSLMGYSYNEQFF.

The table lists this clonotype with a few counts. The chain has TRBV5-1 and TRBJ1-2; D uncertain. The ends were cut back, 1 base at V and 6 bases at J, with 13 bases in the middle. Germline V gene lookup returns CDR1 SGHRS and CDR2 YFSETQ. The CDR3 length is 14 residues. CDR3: CASSLWDPVDGYTF. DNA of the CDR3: TGCGCCAGCAGCTTGTGGGATCCGGTCGATGGCTACACCTTC.

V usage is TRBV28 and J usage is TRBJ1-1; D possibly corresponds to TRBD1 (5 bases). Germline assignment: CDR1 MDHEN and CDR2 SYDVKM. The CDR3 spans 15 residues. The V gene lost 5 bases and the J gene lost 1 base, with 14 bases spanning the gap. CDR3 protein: CASSRQLTRNTEAFF. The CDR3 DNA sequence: TGTGCCAGCAGTCGACAGCTTACTAGGAACACTGAAGCTTTCTTT.

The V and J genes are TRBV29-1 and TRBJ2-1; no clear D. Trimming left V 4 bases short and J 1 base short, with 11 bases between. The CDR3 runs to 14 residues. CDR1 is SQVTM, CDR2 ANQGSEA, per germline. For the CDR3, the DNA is TGCAGCGTTGCTCAGGCAGAATCCTACAATGAGCAGTTCTTC. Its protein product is CSVAQAESYNEQFF.

The CDR3 sequence: CASRWQGMNTEAFF. In DNA form, the CDR3 reads TGTGCCAGCAGGTGGCAGGGGATGAACACTGAAGCTTTCTTT. V gene TRBV6-1 combines with J gene TRBJ1-1; D is perhaps TRBD1 (6 bases). Germline CDR1 MNHNS, CDR2 SASEGT. There are 14 residues in the CDR3. Trimming cost V 6 bases and J 0 bases, with 11 bases left between them.

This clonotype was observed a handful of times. CDR3 DNA: TGTGCCAGCAGTTACTCGGGGACCACCGGGCGCGAGCAGTACTTC. This translates into CASSYSGTTGREQYF. The genes are TRBV6-2 or TRBV6-3 and TRBJ2-7; D possibly uses TRBD1 or TRBD2 (5 bases each). The CDR3 totals 15 residues. Trimming pared 0 bases from V and 6 bases from J, leaving 15 bases between. The germline V gene encodes CDR1 MNHEY and CDR2 SVGEGT.

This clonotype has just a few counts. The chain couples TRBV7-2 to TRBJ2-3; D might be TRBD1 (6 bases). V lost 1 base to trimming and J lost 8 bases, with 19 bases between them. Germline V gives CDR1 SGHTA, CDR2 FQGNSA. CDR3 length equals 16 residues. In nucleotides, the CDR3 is TGTGCCAGCAGCTTAGACCTGGCAGGGGCAGGTGGTACGCAGTATTTT. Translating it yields CASSLDLAGAGGTQYF. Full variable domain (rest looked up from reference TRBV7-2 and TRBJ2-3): GAGVSQSPSNKVTEKGKDVELRCDPISGHTALYWYRQSLGQGLEFLIYFQGNSAPDKSGLPSDRFSAERTGGSVSTLTIQRTQQEDSAVYLCASSLDLAGAGGTQYFGPGTRLTVL.

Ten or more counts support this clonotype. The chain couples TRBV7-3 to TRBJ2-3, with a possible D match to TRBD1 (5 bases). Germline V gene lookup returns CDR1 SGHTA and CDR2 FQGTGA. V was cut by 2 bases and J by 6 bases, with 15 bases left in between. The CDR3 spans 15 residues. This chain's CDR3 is CASSLDSSGTDTQYF. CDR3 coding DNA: TGTGCCAGCAGCTTAGACAGTTCCGGAACTGATACGCAGTATTTT.

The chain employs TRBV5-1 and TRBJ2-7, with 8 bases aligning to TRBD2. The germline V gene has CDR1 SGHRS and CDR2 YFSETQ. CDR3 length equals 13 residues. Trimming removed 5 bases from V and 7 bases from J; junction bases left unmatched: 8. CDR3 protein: CASRGAGAREQYF. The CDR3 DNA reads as TGCGCCAGCAGAGGAGCGGGAGCTCGAGAGCAGTACTTC.

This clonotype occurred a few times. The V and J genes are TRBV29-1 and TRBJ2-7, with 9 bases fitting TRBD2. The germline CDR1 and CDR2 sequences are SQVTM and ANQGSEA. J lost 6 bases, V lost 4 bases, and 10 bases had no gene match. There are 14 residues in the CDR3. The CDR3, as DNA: TGCAGCGTTGCCCGGGTAGCGGGAGCCACCGAGCAGTACTTC. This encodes CSVARVAGATEQYF.